The TCR beta chain under discussion was sequenced for a study of graft-versus-host responses after intestinal transplantation. Study-wide background: All recipients were transplanted with multivisceral, liver-intestinal, or isolated intestinal grafts. Anti-thymocyte globulin served as induction for all recipients, who then took tacrolimus and steroids for approximately three years. General observations from the study: Subjects displaying graft-donor T cell macrochimerism possessed elevated graft-versus-host to host-versus-graft clonal ratios inside allografts. After transplant, early declines in HvG clones were associated with peak levels of circulating GvH clones.

Clones were sequenced by immunoSEQ multiplex PCR, and TCRdb holds only the in-frame ones, with some missing. The table has around 96,000 clones, about 94% seen once. To note about this clone: The antigen is undetermined.

CDR3 size: 16 residues. J lost 7 bases, V lost 2 bases, and 9 bases had no gene match. The germline V gene has CDR1 LGHNA and CDR2 YSLEER. The sequence was collected from a human donor who received an intestinal transplant. Sequences were derived from unstimulated CD4+ T cells sorted from spleen or lymph node cells, sampled before intestinal transplant. The chain combines TRBV4-3 with TRBJ2-7, with 12 bases aligning to TRBD1. As DNA, the CDR3 is TGCGCCAGCAGCCAAAACATCGGGACAGGGGGCTCAGAGCAGTACTTC. Encoded protein: CASSQNIGTGGSEQYF.